These 21 T cell receptor beta chains came from one sample sequenced in a study of blood T cell repertoires in COVID-19. Profiling relied on immunoSEQ multiplex PCR, and the TCRdb table lists in-frame clones only, not all of them. This table has around 150,000 clones, approximately 80% appearing once. The sequenced material came from peripheral blood. Receptors originate from a woman in her fifties or sixties with active or convalescent COVID-19.

The chain is built from TRBV6-2 or TRBV6-3 and TRBJ1-3, with a tentative D call TRBD1 (6 bases). The CDR3 is made up of 16 amino acids. V was pared by 2 bases and J by 2 bases, with 13 bases between. Per the germline V gene, CDR1 is MNHEY and CDR2 is SVGEGT. DNA of the CDR3: TGTGCCAGCAGTTACCGTGACAGGATCCCTGGAAACACCATATATTTT. Protein: CASSYRDRIPGNTIYF.

The CDR3 sequence: CASSFAGQGNGYTF. In DNA, the CDR3 is TGTGCCAGCAGTTTCGCGGGACAGGGCAATGGCTACACCTTC. The rearrangement links TRBV6-5 to TRBJ1-2; 9 bases are shared with TRBD1. CDR3 length equals 14 residues. The germline gives CDR1 MNHEY, CDR2 SVGAGI. V gave up 4 bases and J gave up 6 bases; unmatched junction bases: 6.

J is TRBJ1-2 and V is TRBV2; 7 nucleotides line up with TRBD1. Germline trimming cut 3 bases from V and 5 bases from J; bases unmatched to any gene: 3. The length of the CDR3 is 13 residues. Germline CDR1 and CDR2: SNHLY and FYNNEI. The CDR3 sequence: CASSEPGGYGYTF. The CDR3 nucleotides read TGTGCCAGCAGTGAGCCAGGGGGATATGGCTACACCTTC. The variable domain in full, with the rest retrieved from reference TRBV2 and TRBJ1-2, is EPEVTQTPSHQVTQMGQEVILRCVPISNHLYFYWYRQILGQKVEFLVSFYNNEISEKSEIFDDQFSVERPDGSNFTLKIRSTKLEDSAMYFCASSEPGGYGYTFGSGTRLTVV.

This chain joins TRBV19 and TRBJ1-6, with 7 bases aligning to TRBD1. Germline CDR1 reads LNHDA; CDR2 reads SQIVND (reference sequence). CDR3 length: 14 residues. After removal of 6 bases from V and 5 bases from J, the junction contained 4 bases not matched to a gene. This chain's CDR3 is CASRTGTDNSPLHF. DNA for the CDR3: TGTGCCAGTAGGACCGGGACAGATAATTCACCCCTCCACTTT.

The chain is built from TRBV10-3 and TRBJ2-7; 9 nucleotides match TRBD2. This CDR3 has 15 residues. V was clipped by 4 bases and J by 1 base; unmatched bases: 5. Germline CDR1 reads ENHRY; CDR2 reads SYGVKD. CDR3 bases: TGTGCCATCAGTGGGCACCTAGCGGGGTCCTACGAGCAGTACTTC. Residues: CAISGHLAGSYEQYF.

This clone was seen a few times. The chain has TRBV10-1 and TRBJ2-2, with 7 positions matching TRBD1. The CDR3 is made up of 14 amino acids. V was clipped by 4 bases and J by 4 bases; unmatched bases: 3. Looked up from germline, CDR1 is WNHNN and CDR2 is SYGVQD (reference sequence). In nucleotides, the CDR3 is TGCGCCAGCAGTGGGACAGGTGGCACCGGGGAGCTGTTTTTT. It specifies CASSGTGGTGELFF.

V is TRBV2 and J is TRBJ2-3; 8 bases map to TRBD2. Looked up from germline, CDR1 is SNHLY and CDR2 is FYNNEI. CDR3 length: 15 amino acids. The junction had 7 bases not matched to a gene; V was cut back by 8 bases and J by 0 bases. Here the CDR3 reads CASWGSGGSTDTQYF. The CDR3 DNA reads as TGTGCCAGCTGGGGGAGCGGGGGTAGCACAGATACGCAGTATTTT.

This clone was seen a single time. The rearrangement uses TRBV28 and TRBJ2-1, with 8 bases aligning to TRBD2. Trimming cost V 4 bases and J 3 bases; bases outside gene matches: 8. Germline V gives CDR1 MDHEN, CDR2 SYDVKM. The CDR3 loop spans 16 amino acids. The CDR3: CASSSKRERHYNEQFF. CDR3 sequence (DNA): TGTGCCAGCAGTTCAAAGCGGGAGAGACACTACAATGAGCAGTTCTTC.

In DNA form, the CDR3 reads TGTGCCAGCTCACCTCGTACCGGGACAGGGGATGGAGCCGAGCAGTTCTTC. Its translation: CASSPRTGTGDGAEQFF. This chain uses TRBV18 with TRBJ2-1; TRBD1 matches at 10 bases. The CDR3 extends over 17 amino acids. CDR1 and CDR2 from the germline V gene are KGHSH and LQKENI. V gave up 3 bases and J gave up 10 bases; unmatched junction bases: 15.

On this clone itself: Distinct nucleotide sequences in the sample also encode this CDR3. The chain has TRBV5-1 and TRBJ2-7, with 9 nucleotides matching TRBD2. The trim removed 0 bases at V and 2 bases at J, leaving 3 bases unmatched. The germline V gene has CDR1 SGHRS and CDR2 YFSETQ. The CDR3 runs 15 residues. CDR3 protein: CASSLDAGGPYEQYF. The CDR3 DNA reads TGCGCCAGCAGCTTGGACGCGGGAGGGCCCTACGAGCAGTACTTC.

The J gene is TRBJ1-2, the V gene TRBV6-6; D is ambiguous. Trimming removed 0 bases from V and 3 bases from J, with 2 bases in between. This CDR3 has 12 amino acids. Germline V gene sequence: CDR1 MNHNY, CDR2 SVGAGI (reference sequence). The CDR3 sequence is CASSYSDYGYTF. The CDR3 region has the DNA TGTGCCAGCAGTTACTCCGACTATGGCTACACCTTC.

The gene calls are TRBV30 and TRBJ2-3; D is undetermined. Germline-derived CDR1 and CDR2 are GTSNPN and SVGIG (reference sequence). This CDR3 region has 14 residues. With 1 base removed from V and 0 bases from J, the gap between germline ends came to 8 bases. The CDR3 region has the DNA TGTGCCTGGAGTGCGGGTAGTAGCACAGATACGCAGTATTTT. Translated: CAWSAGSSTDTQYF.

V usage is TRBV6-5 and J usage is TRBJ2-5, with TRBD1 matching over 9 bases. Germline-derived CDR1 and CDR2 are MNHEY and SVGAGI. CDR3 length: 14 amino acids. The V segment lost 8 bases and the J segment 5 bases; nucleotides outside the gene matches: 9. CDR3: CASHNRGREETQYF. In DNA form, the CDR3 reads TGTGCCAGCCATAACAGGGGGCGCGAGGAGACCCAGTACTTC.

DNA for the CDR3: TGTGCCAGCAGCGTGACTAGCGGGAGCAATGAGCAGTTCTTC. Translating it yields CASSVTSGSNEQFF. The chain combines TRBV9 with TRBJ2-1; 12 nucleotides align to TRBD2. There are 14 residues in the CDR3. V shed 2 bases and J 6 bases; nucleotides not matched to a gene: 0. Germline V gene data show CDR1 as SGDLS and CDR2 as YYNGEE.

The chain combines TRBV6-5 with TRBJ1-1; 8 positions agree with TRBD1. This CDR3 has 15 residues. CDR1 MNHEY and CDR2 SVGAGI come from the germline V gene. Trimming removed 5 bases from V and 5 bases from J; junction bases left unmatched: 10. The CDR3, as DNA: TGTGCCAGCAGTCGAGGACAGGGAAGTTCGACTGAAGCTTTCTTT. Translating it yields CASSRGQGSSTEAFF.

The CDR3 bases are TGTGCCAGCAGTTCATCGAGGTGGTATTCCTACAATGAGCAGTTCTTC. Its translation: CASSSSRWYSYNEQFF. This chain connects TRBV28 to TRBJ2-1, with D uncertain. This CDR3 is built from 16 residues. Germline loops: CDR1 MDHEN, CDR2 SYDVKM. V lost 4 bases to trimming and J lost 1 base, with 14 bases between them.

This chain uses TRBV7-9 with TRBJ1-2; D is unresolved. Germline V CDR1 and CDR2: SEHNR, FQNEAQ (reference sequence). The CDR3 runs 15 residues. The germline V and J ends were trimmed by 3 bases and 8 bases, with 19 bases remaining between them. The CDR3 nucleotides are TGTGCCAGCAGCTTCGATTCTAGCCACCCCGAAGGCTACACCTTC. Encoded protein: CASSFDSSHPEGYTF.

This rearrangement joins TRBV28 to TRBJ2-3; the D is unclear. In germline, CDR1 is MDHEN, CDR2 SYDVKM. The V and J ends lost 4 bases and 6 bases respectively, with 11 bases between them. The CDR3 covers 13 residues. Written as DNA, the CDR3 is TGTGCCAGCAGTTCCCTCAGGATGGATACGCAGTATTTT. Translating gives CASSSLRMDTQYF.

The rearrangement joins TRBV18 to TRBJ1-1, with D perhaps TRBD1 (5 bases). Germline V gene lookup returns CDR1 KGHSH and CDR2 LQKENI. Trimming removed 2 bases at V and 5 bases at J, with 18 bases between. The CDR3 is 16 amino acids. The CDR3 DNA reads TGTGCCAGCTCACCAAACCTGGGGGGTGGTTCGACTGAAGCTTTCTTT. This gives the protein CASSPNLGGGSTEAFF.

This clone was detected a few times. The chain employs TRBV27 and TRBJ2-5, with 8 bases that match TRBD1. Germline V gene data show CDR1 as MNHEY and CDR2 as SMNVEV (reference sequence). V dropped 6 bases and J dropped 5; count of bases not matched to a gene: 5. The CDR3 runs 13 residues. This CDR3 reads CASRNRGSETQYF. DNA for the CDR3: TGTGCCAGCAGGAACAGGGGGTCGGAGACCCAGTACTTC.

J is TRBJ2-1 and V is TRBV5-1; D is uncertain. CDR3 length equals 14 residues. The germline V gene has CDR1 SGHRS and CDR2 YFSETQ. V was cut by 1 base and J by 6 bases, with 11 bases left in between. CDR3 coding DNA: TGCGCCAGCAGCTTGACCCCCTCAGGCAATGAGCAGTTCTTC. It yields the protein CASSLTPSGNEQFF.